Below, one TCR beta chain is given with its context. These data belong to a study of OX40 agonist ivuxolimab in advanced cancers. Study background: Every patient in dose escalation had hepatocellular carcinoma, melanoma, renal cell or head and neck cancer.

Using immunoSEQ multiplex PCR, the repertoire was profiled, and TCRdb retains in-frame clones only, with some absent. The sample includes some 23,000 clones, roughly 91% of them seen just once. Germline lookup yields CDR1 LNHDA and CDR2 SQIVND (reference sequence). The CDR3 length is 14 residues. Trimming cost V 3 bases and J 4 bases, with 10 bases left between them. The sequences come from CD4+ or CD8+ T cells sorted from blood, collected in a trial of the OX40 agonist ivuxolimab. This TCR was sampled from an adult with an advanced solid tumor such as melanoma, head and neck, liver or kidney cancer. This sequence joins TRBV19 and TRBJ2-4; D perhaps matches TRBD1 (5 bases). The CDR3 reads CASSIGAGKNIQYF. The CDR3 nucleotides are TGTGCCAGTAGTATTGGGGCAGGGAAAAACATTCAGTACTTC.